This is a list of T cell receptor beta chains from one sample in a study of cytomegalovirus exposure and HLA in healthy donors. The repertoire was sequenced with immunoSEQ multiplex PCR; TCRdb's copy has only in-frame clones and lacks some. The sample carries 140,000 or so clones, roughly 62% recorded once. The sequencing input was PBMCs. These receptor sequences come from a male donor in good health and CMV-seronegative. CDR3s include the opening cysteine and the closing phenylalanine or tryptophan. The D gene is left open where the match is weak. Rows give clone size only sometimes, using once, few, many, or a class for an expanded clone.

d_call j_call cdr3_length clone_size v_call cdr3_nt cdr3_aa
NA TRBJ2-5 14 NA TRBV5-1 TGCGCCAGCAGCCCCGGAGGGGGGGGAGAGACCCAGTACTTC CASSPGGGGETQYF
TRBD1 TRBJ1-6 16 NA TRBV5-1 TGCGCCAGCAGCGCAGGGACAGTCAAGAGAGGTTCACCCCTCCACTTT CASSAGTVKRGSPLHF
NA TRBJ1-2 11 few TRBV29-1 TGCAGCGTGTTACAGGGTAATGGCTACACCTTC CSVLQGNGYTF
NA TRBJ2-2 17 NA TRBV11-2 TGTGCCAGCAGCCGCCGGCGGGCAGCGTCGAACACCGGGGAGCTGTTTTTT CASSRRRAASNTGELFF
TRBD1 TRBJ1-2 15 NA TRBV27 TGTGCCAGCAGTTTAGGGGGACAGGGCATCTATGGCTACACCTTC CASSLGGQGIYGYTF
NA TRBJ2-1 14 NA TRBV28 TGTGCCAGCAGTTTTGCTGGCGGAGACAATGAGCAGTTCTTC CASSFAGGDNEQFF
TRBD1 TRBJ2-1 16 NA TRBV29-1 TGCAGCGCTACAATATTGACAGGGTGGGTCAGGAATGAGCAGTTCTTC CSATILTGWVRNEQFF
TRBD1 TRBJ2-7 14 NA TRBV7-2 TGTGCCAGCAGCTTAGCGGGACAGACCTACGAGCAGTACTTC CASSLAGQTYEQYF
NA TRBJ2-7 15 NA TRBV6-5 TGTGCCAGCAGTTACTCGAAAGGGGATTCCTACGAGCAGTACTTC CASSYSKGDSYEQYF
TRBD2 TRBJ2-7 16 NA TRBV27 TGTGCCAGCCAGAGGGCTAGCGGGGGGCCGTCCTACGAGCAGTACTTC CASQRASGGPSYEQYF
TRBD1 TRBJ1-6 15 NA TRBV19 TGTGCCAGTAGTACGAGGGACAGGGATAATTCACCCCTCCACTTT CASSTRDRDNSPLHF
NA TRBJ1-2 16 NA TRBV4-1 TGCGCCAGCAGCCAAGGGTTGACAGGTACTAACTATGGCTACCCCTTC CASSQGLTGTNYGYPF
TRBD1 TRBJ1-2 13 NA TRBV29-1 TGCAGCGTGGTTTCGGGACAGGATTATGGCTACACCTTC CSVVSGQDYGYTF
TRBD1 TRBJ2-7 14 NA TRBV7-9 TGTGCCAGCCTTCCGGGACAGGGGCCCCACGAGCAGTACTTC CASLPGQGPHEQYF
NA TRBJ2-7 15 NA TRBV5-6 TGTGCCAGCAGCCCCGGCGGGACAGTCCAGCTCGAGCAGTACTTC CASSPGGTVQLEQYF
TRBD1 TRBJ1-6 15 many TRBV27 TGTGCCAGCAGTTCCGGGACAGAATATAATTCACCCCTCCACTTT CASSSGTEYNSPLHF
NA TRBJ1-2 16 NA TRBV19 TGTGCCAGTAGTACCCCCGGGACACGGATTAACTATGGCTACACCTTC CASSTPGTRINYGYTF
NA TRBJ1-6 15 once TRBV27 TGTGCCAGTCGACTGGGGAGCTCCTATAATTCACCCCTCCACTTT CASRLGSSYNSPLHF
NA TRBJ1-1 14 NA TRBV28 TGTGCCAGCAGTTTGAGGGGGATGGGCACTGAAGCTTTCTTT CASSLRGMGTEAFF
NA TRBJ1-2 15 once TRBV4-1 TGCGCCAGCAGCCAAGATGAGTCTTATAACTATGGCTACACCTTC CASSQDESYNYGYTF
NA TRBJ2-3 12 NA TRBV30 TGTGCCTGGTCAGGGAGCACAGATACGCAGTATTTT CAWSGSTDTQYF
NA TRBJ1-2 15 NA TRBV28 TGTGCCAGCAGTTGGACAGTCGACGGGGTTAAGGGCTACACCTTC CASSWTVDGVKGYTF
TRBD1 TRBJ2-5 16 NA TRBV25-1 TGTGCCAGCAGTGGACAGGGGATGTGGACCCAAGAGACCCAGTACTTC CASSGQGMWTQETQYF
NA TRBJ2-3 15 few TRBV19 TGTGCCAGTTCTAAGGGGCAGGGGTGGGGCGATACGCAGTATTTT CASSKGQGWGDTQYF
NA TRBJ2-7 15 NA TRBV5-6 TGTGCCAGCAGCTTGCCAGGGACGGGACACTACGAGCAGTACTTC CASSLPGTGHYEQYF
NA TRBJ2-2 16 once TRBV10-3 TGTGCCATCAGTGAGGGCAGGGTCGCGAACACCGGGGAGCTGTTTTTT CAISEGRVANTGELFF
NA TRBJ2-7 12 NA TRBV7-9 TGTGCCAGCAGCCCATCCTCCTACGAGCAGTACTTC CASSPSSYEQYF
NA TRBJ1-2 13 NA TRBV18 TGTGCCAGCTCCTTCGACAGAGACTATGGCTACACCTTC CASSFDRDYGYTF
NA TRBJ2-5 15 NA TRBV5-6 TGTGCCAGCAGCTTACAGGGAAAAAACCAAGAGACCCAGTACTTC CASSLQGKNQETQYF
TRBD1 TRBJ1-6 15 NA TRBV7-2 TGTGCCAGCGGCCAACAGGGGGCCTATAATTCACCCCTCCACTTT CASGQQGAYNSPLHF
TRBD2 TRBJ2-3 14 NA TRBV19 TGTGCCAGTAGTAGGGGGGGGAACACAGATACGCAGTATTTT CASSRGGNTDTQYF
TRBD1 TRBJ2-5 15 NA TRBV7-9 TGTGCCAGCAGCTCCGGGACAGGGTGGCCAGAGACCCAGTACTTC CASSSGTGWPETQYF
NA TRBJ1-4 17 NA TRBV4-3 TGCGCCAGCAGCCAAGAGCCGGGGGGGCTGGTTAATGAAAAACTGTTTTTT CASSQEPGGLVNEKLFF
NA TRBJ1-5 15 few TRBV5-6 TGTGCCAGCAGCCCTTATTCCCAGGGGAACCAGCCCCAGCATTTT CASSPYSQGNQPQHF
NA TRBJ1-6 16 NA TRBV7-2 TGTGCCAGCAGCTTACGGCGGTGGGGGGGAGGTTCACCCCTCCACTTT CASSLRRWGGGSPLHF
TRBD2 TRBJ2-1 17 once TRBV19 TGTGCCAGTAGTCTGACTAGCGGGGCTAGCTCCTACAATGAGCAGTTCTTC CASSLTSGASSYNEQFF
TRBD2 TRBJ2-1 16 NA TRBV9 TGTGCCAGCAGCGTAGACCCGGGGGGAGAGTACAATGAGCAGTTCTTC CASSVDPGGEYNEQFF
TRBD2 TRBJ2-7 15 NA TRBV11-2 TGTGCCAGCAGCTTAGTCTCGCGGGGGTTCTACGAGCAGTACTTC CASSLVSRGFYEQYF
NA TRBJ1-6 14 once TRBV27 TGTGCCAGCAGTTGGGGAGGTTCGAATTCACCCCTCCACTTT CASSWGGSNSPLHF
NA TRBJ1-1 15 NA TRBV7-9 TGTTCCAGCGGATCGCGGGCAGGGAGGGGCACTGAAGCTTTCTTT CSSGSRAGRGTEAFF
TRBD1 TRBJ1-2 15 NA TRBV4-1 TGCGCCAGCAGCCTTTCAGGGGGCAGGGACTATGGCTACACCTTC CASSLSGGRDYGYTF
NA TRBJ1-6 21 NA TRBV5-1 TGCGCCAGCAGCGAGTATCCGCGGGGAAGGGCTTGGAGCTCCTATAATTCACCCCTCCACTTT CASSEYPRGRAWSSYNSPLHF
NA TRBJ1-1 13 NA TRBV5-4 TGTGCCAGCAGCTTGGTCACAGGGAGTGAAGCTTTCTTT CASSLVTGSEAFF
NA TRBJ2-1 21 NA TRBV21-1 TGTGCCAGCAGCAAACCGTTACCCTACAGGGGGAATAAAGAGGGCTACAATGAGCAGTTCTTC CASSKPLPYRGNKEGYNEQFF
NA TRBJ1-1 12 NA TRBV4-3 TGCGCCAGCAGCCATAGAACAGGGGAAGCTTTCTTT CASSHRTGEAFF
NA TRBJ2-3 19 NA TRBV7-8 TGTGCCAGCAGCTACGCATCAGGGGAGTATGCGACTAGCACAGATACGCAGTATTTT CASSYASGEYATSTDTQYF
NA TRBJ2-2 18 NA TRBV19 TGTGCCAGTCGACTCGAGGGACACTCTCCCAAGAACACCGGGGAGCTGTTTTTT CASRLEGHSPKNTGELFF
NA TRBJ1-1 14 NA TRBV7-9 TGTGCCAGCAGCTTAGGGGGGCAGAACACTGAAGCTTTCTTT CASSLGGQNTEAFF